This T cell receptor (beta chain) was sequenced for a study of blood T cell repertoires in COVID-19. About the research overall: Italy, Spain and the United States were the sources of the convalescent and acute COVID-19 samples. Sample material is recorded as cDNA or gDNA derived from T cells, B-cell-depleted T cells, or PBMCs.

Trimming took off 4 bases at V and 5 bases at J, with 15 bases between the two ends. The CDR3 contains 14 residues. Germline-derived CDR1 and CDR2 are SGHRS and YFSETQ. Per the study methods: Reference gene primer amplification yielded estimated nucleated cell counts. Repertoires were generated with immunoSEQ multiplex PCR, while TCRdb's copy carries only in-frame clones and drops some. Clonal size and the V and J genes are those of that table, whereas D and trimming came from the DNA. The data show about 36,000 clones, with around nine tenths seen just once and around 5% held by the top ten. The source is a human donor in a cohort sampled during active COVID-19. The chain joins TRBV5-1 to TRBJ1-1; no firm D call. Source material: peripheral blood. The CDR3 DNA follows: TGCGCCAGCAGCAACTCCGGACGGAGGACTGAAGCTTTCTTT. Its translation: CASSNSGRRTEAFF.